This TCR beta chain emerged from a study of neurological immune-mediated disorders. Study-wide results and limits: Sharing of CDR3 amino acid sequences among expanded clones across subjects was absent, suggesting private repertoires in all groups.

5'RACE generated cDNA with 10-nucleotide random UMIs. A single record per CDR3 protein comes from TCRdb applying MiXCR to the 5' RACE reads. Of approximately 82,000 distinct CDR3 sequences in the sample, roughly an eighth were seen once. Germline trimming cut 6 bases from V and 0 bases from J; bases unmatched to any gene: 9. The CDR3 spans 17 residues. Germline lookup yields CDR1 MNHNS and CDR2 SASEGT. This clonotype was seen repeatedly, ten times or more. What it binds is unknown. PBMCs numbering 2 million and stored at -80 C yielded the unsorted libraries. The sequenced sample was PBMCs. This TCR was recovered from a woman in her 50s in good health. The genes are TRBV6-1 and TRBJ1-5, with TRBD1 matching 9 bases. CDR3 nucleotide sequence: TGTGCCAGCAGCCTCTTCGGACAGGGGAATAGCAATCAGCCCCAGCATTTT. Protein product: CASSLFGQGNSNQPQHF.